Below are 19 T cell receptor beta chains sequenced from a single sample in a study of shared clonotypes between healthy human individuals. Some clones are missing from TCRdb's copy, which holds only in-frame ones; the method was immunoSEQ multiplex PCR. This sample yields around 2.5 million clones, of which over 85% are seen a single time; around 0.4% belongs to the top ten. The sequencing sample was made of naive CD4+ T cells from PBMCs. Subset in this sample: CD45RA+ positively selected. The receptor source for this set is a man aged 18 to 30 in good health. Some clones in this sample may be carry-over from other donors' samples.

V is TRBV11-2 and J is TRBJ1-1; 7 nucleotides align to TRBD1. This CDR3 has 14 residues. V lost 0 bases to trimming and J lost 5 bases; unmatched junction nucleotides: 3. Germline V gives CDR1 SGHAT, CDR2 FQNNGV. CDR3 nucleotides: TGTGCCAGCAGCTTAGACAGGGGGAGAACTGAAGCTTTCTTT. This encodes CASSLDRGRTEAFF. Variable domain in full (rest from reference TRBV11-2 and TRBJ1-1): EAGVAQSPRYKIIEKRQSVAFWCNPISGHATLYWYQQILGQGPKLLIQFQNNGVVDDSQLPKDRFSAERLKGVDSTLKIQPAKLEDSAVYLCASSLDRGRTEAFFGQGTRLTVV.

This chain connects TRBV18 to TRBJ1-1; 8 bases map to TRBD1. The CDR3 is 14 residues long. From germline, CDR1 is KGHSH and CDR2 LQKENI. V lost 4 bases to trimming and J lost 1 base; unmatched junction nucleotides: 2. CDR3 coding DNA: TGTGCCAGCTCACTTACAGGGGGGAACACTGAAGCTTTCTTT. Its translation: CASSLTGGNTEAFF.

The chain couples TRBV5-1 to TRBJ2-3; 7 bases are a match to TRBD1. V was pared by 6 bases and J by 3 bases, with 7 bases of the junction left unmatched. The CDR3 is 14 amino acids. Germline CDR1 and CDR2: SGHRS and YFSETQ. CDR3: CASKPGQPTDTQYF. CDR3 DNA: TGCGCCAGCAAACCGGGACAGCCAACAGATACGCAGTATTTT.

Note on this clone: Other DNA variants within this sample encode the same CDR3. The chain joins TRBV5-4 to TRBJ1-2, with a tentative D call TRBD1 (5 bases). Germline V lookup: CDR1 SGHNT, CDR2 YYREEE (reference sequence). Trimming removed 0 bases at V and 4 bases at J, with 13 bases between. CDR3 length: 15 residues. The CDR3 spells CASSLETARFYGYTF. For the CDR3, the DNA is TGTGCCAGCAGCTTGGAGACAGCACGCTTCTATGGCTACACCTTC.

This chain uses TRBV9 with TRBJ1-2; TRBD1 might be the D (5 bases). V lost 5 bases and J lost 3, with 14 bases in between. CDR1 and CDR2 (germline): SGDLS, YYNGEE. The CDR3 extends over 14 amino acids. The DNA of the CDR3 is TGTGCCAGCAGTAGGGGCGTAATCGACTATGGCTACACCTTC. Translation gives CASSRGVIDYGYTF.

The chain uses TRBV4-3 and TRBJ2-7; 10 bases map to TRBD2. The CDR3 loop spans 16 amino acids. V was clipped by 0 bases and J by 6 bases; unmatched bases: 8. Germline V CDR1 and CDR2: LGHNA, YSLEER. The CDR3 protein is CASSQDKASGSIEQYF. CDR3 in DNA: TGCGCCAGCAGCCAAGATAAGGCTAGCGGGAGTATCGAGCAGTACTTC.

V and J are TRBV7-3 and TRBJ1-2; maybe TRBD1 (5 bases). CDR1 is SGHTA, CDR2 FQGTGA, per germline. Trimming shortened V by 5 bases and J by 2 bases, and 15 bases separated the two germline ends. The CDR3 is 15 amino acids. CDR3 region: CASSPQAGLNYGYTF. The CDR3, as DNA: TGTGCCAGCAGCCCCCAGGCAGGGCTCAACTATGGCTACACCTTC.

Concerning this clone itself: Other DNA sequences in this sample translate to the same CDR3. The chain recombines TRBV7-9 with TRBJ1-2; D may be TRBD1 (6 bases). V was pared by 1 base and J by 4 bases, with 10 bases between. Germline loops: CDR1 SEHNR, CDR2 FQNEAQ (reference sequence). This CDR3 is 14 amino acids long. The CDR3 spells CASSLDRAGYGYTF. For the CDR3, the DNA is TGTGCCAGCAGCTTAGACAGGGCGGGCTATGGCTACACCTTC.

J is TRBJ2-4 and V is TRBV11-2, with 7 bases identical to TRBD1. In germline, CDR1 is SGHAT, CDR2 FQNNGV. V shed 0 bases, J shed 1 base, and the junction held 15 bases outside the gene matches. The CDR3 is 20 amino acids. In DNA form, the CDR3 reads TGTGCCAGCAGCTTAGATTCGACAGGGAGAGGACAATTGGCCAAAAACATTCAGTACTTC. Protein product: CASSLDSTGRGQLAKNIQYF.

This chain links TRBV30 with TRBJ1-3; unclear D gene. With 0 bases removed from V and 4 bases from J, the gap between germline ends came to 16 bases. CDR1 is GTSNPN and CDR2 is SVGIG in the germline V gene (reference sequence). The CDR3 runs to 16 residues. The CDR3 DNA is TGTGCCTGGAGTGTAAATATTGGGCTGGGGGGAAACACCATATATTTT. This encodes CAWSVNIGLGGNTIYF.

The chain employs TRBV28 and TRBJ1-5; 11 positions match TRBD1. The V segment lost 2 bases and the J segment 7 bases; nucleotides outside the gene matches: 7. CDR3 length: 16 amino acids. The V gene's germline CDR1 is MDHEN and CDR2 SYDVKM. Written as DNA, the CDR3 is TGTGCCAGCAGTTTACCCGGACAGGGGGCGAGGCAGCCCCAGCATTTT. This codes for CASSLPGQGARQPQHF.

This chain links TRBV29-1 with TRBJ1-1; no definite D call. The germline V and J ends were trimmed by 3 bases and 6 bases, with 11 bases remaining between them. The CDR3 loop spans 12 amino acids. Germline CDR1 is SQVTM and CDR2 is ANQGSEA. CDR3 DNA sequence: TGCAGCGTTGAGTCCAGTTACCCTGAAGCTTTCTTT. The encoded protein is CSVESSYPEAFF. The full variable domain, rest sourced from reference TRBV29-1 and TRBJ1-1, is SAVISQKPSRDICQRGTSLTIQCQVDSQVTMMFWYRQQPGQSLTLIATANQGSEATYESGFVIDKFPISRPNLTFSTLTVSNMSPEDSSIYLCSVESSYPEAFFGQGTRLTVV.

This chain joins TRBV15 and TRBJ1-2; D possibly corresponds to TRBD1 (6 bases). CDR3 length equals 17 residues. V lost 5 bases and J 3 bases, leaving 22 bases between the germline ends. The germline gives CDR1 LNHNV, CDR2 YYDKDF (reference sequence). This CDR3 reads CATSGARGVVEYYGYTF. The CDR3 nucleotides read TGTGCCACCAGCGGTGCCAGGGGCGTGGTGGAGTACTATGGCTACACCTTC.

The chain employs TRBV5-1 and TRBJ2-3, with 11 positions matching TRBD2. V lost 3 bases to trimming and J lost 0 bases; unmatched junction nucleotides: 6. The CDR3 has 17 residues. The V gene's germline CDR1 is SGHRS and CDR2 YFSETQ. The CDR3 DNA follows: TGCGCCAGCAGCTCCCGAGGGACTAGCGGTAGCACAGATACGCAGTATTTT. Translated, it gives CASSSRGTSGSTDTQYF.

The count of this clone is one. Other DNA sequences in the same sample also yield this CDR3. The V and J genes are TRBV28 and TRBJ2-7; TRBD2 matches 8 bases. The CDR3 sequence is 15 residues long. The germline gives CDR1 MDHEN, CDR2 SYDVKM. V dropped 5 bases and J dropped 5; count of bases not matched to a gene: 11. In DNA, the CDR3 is TGTGCCAGCAGTCCCGGGACTAGTGGATCACACGAGCAGTACTTC. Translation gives CASSPGTSGSHEQYF.

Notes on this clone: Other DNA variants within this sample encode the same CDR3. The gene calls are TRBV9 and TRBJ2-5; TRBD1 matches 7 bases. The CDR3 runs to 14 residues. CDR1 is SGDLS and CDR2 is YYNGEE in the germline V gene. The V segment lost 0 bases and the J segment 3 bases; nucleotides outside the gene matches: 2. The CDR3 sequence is CASSVGQGKETQYF. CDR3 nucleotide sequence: TGTGCCAGCAGCGTAGGACAGGGAAAAGAGACCCAGTACTTC.

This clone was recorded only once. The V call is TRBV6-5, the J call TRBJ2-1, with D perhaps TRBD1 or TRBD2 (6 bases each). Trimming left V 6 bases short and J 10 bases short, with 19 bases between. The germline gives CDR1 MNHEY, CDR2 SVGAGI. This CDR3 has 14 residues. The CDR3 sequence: CASSLGHLGGEQFF. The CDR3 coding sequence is TGTGCCAGCAGCCTAGGGCATTTAGGGGGGGAGCAGTTCTTC.

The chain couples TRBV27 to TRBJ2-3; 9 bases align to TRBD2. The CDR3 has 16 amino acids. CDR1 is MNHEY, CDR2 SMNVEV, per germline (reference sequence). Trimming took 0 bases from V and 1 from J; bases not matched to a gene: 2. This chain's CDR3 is CASSLSQREGTDTQYF. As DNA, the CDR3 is TGTGCCAGCAGTTTATCTCAGCGGGAGGGCACAGATACGCAGTATTTT.

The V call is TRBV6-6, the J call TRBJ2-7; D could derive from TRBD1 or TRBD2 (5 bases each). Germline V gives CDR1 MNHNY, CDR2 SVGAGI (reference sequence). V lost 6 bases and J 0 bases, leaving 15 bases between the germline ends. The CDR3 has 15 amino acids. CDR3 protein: CASRPLGESSYEQYF. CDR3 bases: TGTGCCAGCAGGCCCCTGGGGGAGAGCTCCTACGAGCAGTACTTC.